Presented here are 22 T cell receptor beta chains from one specimen sequenced in a study of CD8 T cells in Susac syndrome. After extraction with the RNeasy kit, 0.5 to 1 ug of the RNA was reverse transcribed using random hexamers. TCRdb processed the immunoSEQ multiplex PCR reads anew with MiXCR; each CDR3 protein has one entry. The table has 100,000 or so distinct CDR3 sequences, 85% to 95% seen once. Source material: CD8+ T cells from PBMCs. The receptors here all came from a human donor in good health.

The chain carries TRBV18 and TRBJ2-1; no definite D call. Between the trimmed V and J ends, which lost 1 base and 4 bases, there was a span of 14 bases. The CDR3 has 16 residues. Per germline, CDR1 KGHSH and CDR2 LQKENI. The DNA of the CDR3 is TGTGCCAGCTCACCACGGAGAAGGGAAATTTACAATGAGCAGTTCTTC. It yields the protein CASSPRRREIYNEQFF.

The chain joins TRBV29-1 to TRBJ2-7; 9 bases match TRBD1. CDR1 and CDR2 from the germline V gene are SQVTM and ANQGSEA. The J segment lost 2 bases and the V segment lost 5 bases, leaving 7 bases of the junction unmatched. The CDR3 is 14 residues long. The CDR3 nucleotides read TGCAGCGTTTCGACAGGGGGTTTTCCCTACGAGCAGTACTTC. This encodes CSVSTGGFPYEQYF.

The chain employs TRBV5-4 and TRBJ2-1; 10 bases are a match to TRBD2. Germline-derived CDR1 and CDR2 are SGHNT and YYREEE (reference sequence). The CDR3 is 14 residues long. V trimming: 3 bases; J trimming: 6 bases; junction bases outside the gene matches: 3. The CDR3 DNA is TGTGCCAGCAGCTCGGGACTAGCGACCAATGAGCAGTTCTTC. Its translation is CASSSGLATNEQFF.

V is TRBV2 and J is TRBJ1-5; D is ambiguous. Germline CDR1 SNHLY, CDR2 FYNNEI. The V gene lost 3 bases and the J gene lost 1 base, with 4 bases spanning the gap. The CDR3 covers 13 residues. The CDR3 sequence: CASSDYSNQPQHF. As DNA, the CDR3 is TGTGCCAGCAGTGATTACAGCAATCAGCCCCAGCATTTT.

The chain couples TRBV20-1 to TRBJ1-1; no firm D call. The CDR3 has 9 amino acids. The V and J ends lost 7 bases and 7 bases respectively, with 7 bases between them. The germline V gene encodes CDR1 DFQATT and CDR2 SNEGSKA (reference sequence). Written as DNA, the CDR3 is TGCAGTGTTACTCTTGAAGCTTTCTTT. Its protein product is CSVTLEAFF.

The chain has TRBV2 and TRBJ1-4; D possibly corresponds to TRBD1 (5 bases). This CDR3 has 15 residues. Per germline, CDR1 SNHLY and CDR2 FYNNEI. Trimming pared 8 bases from V and 3 bases from J, leaving 16 bases between. The CDR3 DNA sequence: TGTGCCAGCCGCCGTACGGGGGGTGCTAATGAAAAACTGTTTTTT. This codes for CASRRTGGANEKLFF.

In regard to this clonotype: Without the conserved terminal phenylalanine or tryptophan, this CDR3 likely stems from a read error. This rearrangement joins TRBV2 to TRBJ2-1, with D unclear. This CDR3 contains 10 residues. The V and J ends lost 3 bases and 8 bases respectively, with 2 bases between them. CDR1 SNHLY and CDR2 FYNNEI come from the germline V gene. CDR3 coding DNA: TGTGCCAGCAGTGACTATGAGCAGTTCCTC. Its protein product is CASSDYEQFL.

The chain recombines TRBV12-3 or TRBV12-4 with TRBJ2-7, with a possible D match to TRBD2 (5 bases). CDR3 length: 12 amino acids. V shed 6 bases and J shed 4 bases, with 10 bases lying between them. CDR3 bases: TGTGCCAGCAGGCTCGGGGTTTACGAGCAGTACTTC. This encodes CASRLGVYEQYF.

CDR3 in DNA: TGCAGTGCCCACCGGTTGGGTCGGGGGGGGAACACCGGGGAGCTGTTTTTT. Translation: CSAHRLGRGGNTGELFF. This chain joins TRBV20-1 and TRBJ2-2; 8 positions match TRBD2. V lost 6 bases and J lost 1; bases outside the gene matches: 13. This CDR3 spans 17 amino acids. Germline V lookup: CDR1 DFQATT, CDR2 SNEGSKA (reference sequence).

This chain links TRBV29-1 with TRBJ2-7, with D unresolved. CDR1 is SQVTM and CDR2 is ANQGSEA in the germline V gene. The ends were cut back, 6 bases at V and 7 bases at J, with 19 bases in the middle. The CDR3 spans 13 residues. CDR3 amino acids: CSVQRLQNPEQYF. CDR3 nucleotide sequence: TGCAGCGTCCAAAGGCTACAGAACCCGGAGCAGTACTTC.

This chain connects TRBV19 to TRBJ1-1, with 8 bases that match TRBD1. With V trimmed by 4 bases and J by 1 base, 2 bases remained unmatched. The germline V gene encodes CDR1 LNHDA and CDR2 SQIVND (reference sequence). The CDR3 contains 14 residues. DNA of the CDR3: TGTGCCAGTAGTACTGGGACAGGGAACACTGAAGCTTTCTTT. This codes for CASSTGTGNTEAFF.

In the case of this clonotype: The junction does not match germline at one end; this may be a read error. The rearrangement links TRBV10-3 to TRBJ2-7; 12 bases align to TRBD2. The CDR3 has 16 residues. Germline V gene lookup returns CDR1 ENHRY and CDR2 SYGVKD. The CDR3 region has the DNA TGTGCCATCAGTGAGGCGACTAGCGGGAGATACTACGAGCAGTGCTTC. Translation gives CAISEATSGRYYEQCF.

V gene TRBV9 combines with J gene TRBJ2-1; D possibly corresponds to TRBD2 (6 bases). Per germline, CDR1 SGDLS and CDR2 YYNGEE. This CDR3 contains 15 residues. V was clipped by 3 bases and J by 0 bases, with 10 bases between them. This CDR3 is CASSGGLGSYNEQFF. The CDR3 DNA is TGTGCCAGCAGCGGGGGACTGGGCTCCTACAATGAGCAGTTCTTC.

V is TRBV7-2 and J is TRBJ2-1, with 8 bases lining up with TRBD1. Germline values: CDR1 SGHTA, CDR2 FQGNSA. CDR3 size: 16 residues. The junction had 7 bases not matched to a gene; V was cut back by 6 bases and J by 0 bases. The CDR3 DNA reads as TGTGCCAGCAGACGGACCGGACAGGGCTCCTACAATGAGCAGTTCTTC. This encodes CASRRTGQGSYNEQFF.

The V call is TRBV29-1, the J call TRBJ2-1, with D tentatively TRBD1 (6 bases). The CDR3 consists of 15 residues. Germline V CDR1 and CDR2: SQVTM, ANQGSEA. V dropped 6 bases and J dropped 5 bases, with 20 bases sitting between them. The CDR3 region has the DNA TGCAGCGTCCCCAAAAGACAGGCCGGGGACAATGAGCAGTTCTTC. Residues: CSVPKRQAGDNEQFF.

J is TRBJ2-7 and V is TRBV7-8; 7 nucleotides align to TRBD1. This CDR3 is built from 16 residues. V trimming: 1 base; J trimming: 1 base; junction bases outside the gene matches: 7. Germline loops: CDR1 SGHVS, CDR2 FQNEAQ. In nucleotides, the CDR3 is TGTGCCAGCAGCTTAGACACAGGGGTAAGGTCCTACGAGCAGTACTTC. It specifies CASSLDTGVRSYEQYF.

On this clonotype: A junction end diverges from the germline sequence, so it may reflect a read error. The chain links TRBV20-1 to TRBJ1-4, with D tentatively TRBD1 (6 bases). Germline V gives CDR1 DFQATT, CDR2 SNEGSKA (reference sequence). The CDR3 extends over 13 amino acids. CDR3 sequence (DNA): TGCAGTGCGAGAGACAGGCTGGGGGTAAAACTGTTTTTT. Translating it yields CSARDRLGVKLFF.

The chain employs TRBV7-9 and TRBJ1-1; D remains ambiguous. The CDR3 runs to 11 residues. The V end was cut by 5 bases, the J end by 6 bases, with 7 bases between. Germline assignment: CDR1 SEHNR and CDR2 FQNEAQ (reference sequence). CDR3 in DNA: TGTGCCAGCAGCAAAAAACCTGAAGCTTTCTTT. Protein: CASSKKPEAFF.

The V and J genes are TRBV6-5 and TRBJ1-1; D might be TRBD1 (5 bases). Trimming shortened V by 2 bases and J by 1 base, and 8 bases separated the two germline ends. The CDR3 sequence is 14 residues long. Per the germline V gene, CDR1 is MNHEY and CDR2 is SVGAGI. The CDR3 protein is CASSYGTGNTEAFF. The CDR3 coding sequence is TGTGCCAGCAGTTACGGAACAGGGAACACTGAAGCTTTCTTT.

The chain has TRBV7-2 and TRBJ1-5, with D perhaps matching TRBD1 (5 bases). The CDR3 has 18 amino acids. Germline V gives CDR1 SGHTA, CDR2 FQGNSA. The V gene lost 0 bases and the J gene lost 0 bases, with 15 bases spanning the gap. The CDR3 protein is CASSLARTKFDSNQPQHF. In DNA form, the CDR3 reads TGTGCCAGCAGCTTAGCGAGGACAAAGTTTGATAGCAATCAGCCCCAGCATTTT.

J is TRBJ1-6 and V is TRBV7-2, with 9 bases lining up with TRBD1. Trimming removed 5 bases from V and 9 bases from J; junction bases left unmatched: 5. Looked up from germline, CDR1 is SGHTA and CDR2 is FQGNSA. The CDR3 runs to 14 residues. The CDR3 DNA follows: TGTGCCAGCAGCAGGGACAGGGTCTCTTCACCCCTCCACTTT. This codes for CASSRDRVSSPLHF. Using reference TRBV7-2 and TRBJ1-6 for the parts outside the CDR3, the full variable domain is GAGVSQSPSNKVTEKGKDVELRCDPISGHTALYWYRQSLGQGLEFLIYFQGNSAPDKSGLPSDRFSAERTGGSVSTLTIQRTQQEDSAVYLCASSRDRVSSPLHFGNGTRLTVT.

The chain couples TRBV20-1 to TRBJ1-2; D unclear. Germline CDR1 is DFQATT and CDR2 is SNEGSKA (reference sequence). CDR3 length: 19 amino acids. V was clipped by 6 bases and J by 3 bases, with 32 bases between them. CDR3 DNA: TGCAGTGCCTTTACGAATACCCCAGACCGAGGGCCCGGGGACTATGGCTACACCTTC. It encodes CSAFTNTPDRGPGDYGYTF.